These T cell receptor beta chains were read from a single sample in a study of T cell repertoires in cytomegalovirus infection. TCRdb itself ran the reads through MiXCR, one entry per CDR3 protein. This sample yields about 76,000 distinct CDR3 sequences, of which approximately 3.7% are seen a single time; approximately 4.6% belongs to the top ten. Sequenced material: PBMCs. The receptors shown here come from a human donor in good health (CMV status not recorded). Some clones in this sample may be carry-over from other donors' samples. The CDR3 runs from the conserved cysteine through the conserved F or W. The D gene is left open where the match is weak. Size tells how often a clone was seen, or its class if it is expanded.

>many|TRBV6-2/TRBV6-3|NA|TRBJ1-1
TGTGCCAGCACCCTCAGGGCTAACACTGAAGCTTTCTTT
CASTLRANTEAFF
>many|TRBV6-5|TRBD2|TRBJ2-7
TGTGCCAGCAGTGACAAACTCCCGGGACTAGCGCCAAATGAGCAGTACTTC
CASSDKLPGLAPNEQYF
>many|TRBV5-4|NA|TRBJ1-1
TGTGCCAGCAGCTTTAAAGACGAGACTGAAGCTTTCTTT
CASSFKDETEAFF
>many|TRBV20-1|NA|TRBJ1-5
TGCAGTGCTAGTGAGTCGCTTGGCAATCAGCCCCAGCATTTT
CSASESLGNQPQHF
>few|TRBV28|NA|TRBJ2-7
TGTGCCAGCTTGGGCGGTGCACCCTCCTACGAGCAGTACTTC
CASLGGAPSYEQYF
>many|TRBV6-5|TRBD2|TRBJ2-3
TGTGCCAGCCATCGCGGGGGGGCCGGCACAGATACGCAGTATTTT
CASHRGGAGTDTQYF
>many|TRBV19|NA|TRBJ2-1
TGTGCCAGTAGTCCCCGGGGTCTGTACAATGAGCAGTTCTTC
CASSPRGLYNEQFF
>many|TRBV27|NA|TRBJ2-5
TGTGCCAGCAGTGACCTCAGCAGGGTGGGAGAGACCCAGTACTTC
CASSDLSRVGETQYF
>many|TRBV7-6|NA|TRBJ1-3
TGTGCCAGCAGCCCCCCGGCAGCTGGAAACACCATATATTTT
CASSPPAAGNTIYF
>medium-sized|TRBV7-2|TRBD1|TRBJ1-2
TGTGCCAGCAGCCCCGGACAGGGCTATGGCTACACCTTC
CASSPGQGYGYTF